This T cell receptor beta chain was captured by sequencing in a study of immune evolution from preneoplasia to lung adenocarcinoma. As for this clone: What it binds is not known.

Study findings and constraints: Top clone share appeared to fall from AAH through AIS, MIA, adenocarcinoma.

The V segment lost 6 bases and the J segment 4 bases; nucleotides outside the gene matches: 3. This CDR3 is 14 amino acids long. Germline V CDR1 and CDR2: SGHRS, YFSETQ. Repertoires were generated with immunoSEQ multiplex PCR, while TCRdb's copy carries only in-frame clones and drops some. Found here are 4,500 to 5,500 clones, 75% to 90% of them singletons; the top ten hold around 3.1%. This sequence was found in a person aged 45 to 59 with lung adenocarcinoma. V gene TRBV5-1 combines with J gene TRBJ2-1; TRBD2 agrees at 11 bases. Sequences were obtained from FFPE invasive lung adenocarcinoma tissue. This CDR3 is CASKTSGGYNEQFF. CDR3 nucleotides: TGCGCCAGCAAAACTAGCGGGGGTTACAATGAGCAGTTCTTC.